These T cell receptor beta chains were read from a single sample in a study of CD8 T cells in ankylosing spondylitis. TCRdb re-called the 5' RACE reads with MiXCR, one entry per CDR3 protein. The table includes tens of thousands of distinct CDR3 sequences, around a sixth detected once. The specimen was blood. The receptors derive from a male donor with ankylosing spondylitis or in good health (not recorded which). The CDR3 runs from the conserved cysteine through the conserved F or W. Each record gives: V gene, D gene, J gene, clone size, CDR3 DNA, CDR3 protein. A D gene is named only where the DNA matches it firmly. Where a row states a size, it is once, few, many or the class of an expanded clone; other rows omit it.

V: TRBV27; D: -; J: TRBJ2-7; size: many; DNA: TGTGCCAGCAGTCGGGCTAGAACCTACGAGCAGTACTTC; CDR3: CASSRARTYEQYF
V: TRBV6-2/TRBV6-3; D: TRBD1; J: TRBJ2-3; size: many; DNA: TGTGCCAGCAGCCAGGGGGACCTTACCCCCCCAGATACGCAGTATTTT; CDR3: CASSQGDLTPPDTQYF
V: TRBV3-1; D: -; J: TRBJ2-1; size: -; DNA: TGTGCCAGCAGCCCGGTCGATAATGAGCAGTTCTTC; CDR3: CASSPVDNEQFF
V: TRBV28; D: TRBD2; J: TRBJ2-3; size: few; DNA: TGTGCCAGCAGTTTCAGCGGGGGCGCAGATACGCAGTATTTT; CDR3: CASSFSGGADTQYF
V: TRBV12-3/TRBV12-4; D: TRBD1; J: TRBJ1-1; size: medium-sized; DNA: TGTGCCAGCAGGGCAGGGGGGCTGAACACTGAAGCTTTCTTT; CDR3: CASRAGGLNTEAFF
V: TRBV4-3; D: -; J: TRBJ2-1; size: few; DNA: TGCGCCAGCAGCCCCTCCGGGTACGGTTACAATGAGCAGTTCTTC; CDR3: CASSPSGYGYNEQFF
V: TRBV25-1; D: TRBD1; J: TRBJ1-5; size: many; DNA: TGTGCCAGCAGCCAATCAGGGGGCCGGCCCCAGCATTTT; CDR3: CASSQSGGRPQHF
V: TRBV12-3/TRBV12-4; D: -; J: TRBJ2-1; size: -; DNA: TGTGCCAGCAGTGCCCCTCGACAGAATAACAATGAGCAGTTCTTC; CDR3: CASSAPRQNNNEQFF
V: TRBV5-1; D: TRBD1; J: TRBJ2-1; size: once; DNA: TGCGCCAGCAGCTTGGGACAGGGGGCCTACAATGAGCAGTTCTTC; CDR3: CASSLGQGAYNEQFF
V: TRBV28; D: -; J: TRBJ2-7; size: -; DNA: TGTGCCAGCAGTTTAGTGGTGGGGGCTCTTTCCTACGAGCAGTACTTC; CDR3: CASSLVVGALSYEQYF
V: TRBV7-2; D: TRBD1; J: TRBJ2-2; size: -; DNA: TGTGCCAGCAGCTTATGGACAGGGGTGGCCGGGGAGCTGTTTTTT; CDR3: CASSLWTGVAGELFF
V: TRBV20-1; D: TRBD2; J: TRBJ2-5; size: -; DNA: TGCAGTGCCAACGACGAGCGGGGGCCAATAGAGACCCAGTACTTC; CDR3: CSANDERGPIETQYF
V: TRBV2; D: TRBD1; J: TRBJ1-1; size: -; DNA: TGTGCCAGCAGTGTAGGGGGCAGTGCCACTGAAGCTTTCTTT; CDR3: CASSVGGSATEAFF
V: TRBV7-6; D: -; J: TRBJ2-6; size: -; DNA: TGTGCCAGCAGCCTTTTGATCTCTGGGGCCAACGTCCTGACTTTC; CDR3: CASSLLISGANVLTF
V: TRBV24-1; D: -; J: TRBJ1-5; size: few; DNA: TGTGCCACCAGTGATTCTACAGGGTTAGGGCAGCCCCAGCATTTT; CDR3: CATSDSTGLGQPQHF
V: TRBV6-2/TRBV6-3; D: TRBD1; J: TRBJ2-1; size: many; DNA: TGTGCCAGCAGTTATGGGGACAGCTCCTACAATGAGCAGTTCTTC; CDR3: CASSYGDSSYNEQFF
V: TRBV6-6; D: TRBD1; J: TRBJ2-7; size: -; DNA: TGTGCCCGCAAAGGTGGGGACAGGGGGTCCTACGAGCAGTACTTC; CDR3: CARKGGDRGSYEQYF
V: TRBV7-3; D: -; J: TRBJ2-2; size: -; DNA: TGTGCCAGCAGCTTAAGGGCAGGGTACACCGGGGAGCTGTTTTTT; CDR3: CASSLRAGYTGELFF
V: TRBV4-3; D: -; J: TRBJ2-7; size: -; DNA: TGCGCCAGCAGCCCATTTGGCACGGGGGAGCAGTACTTC; CDR3: CASSPFGTGEQYF
V: TRBV20-1; D: -; J: TRBJ2-7; size: few; DNA: TGCAGTGCTAACACCCCGGGGGGAGGGACATCCTACGAGCAGTACTTC; CDR3: CSANTPGGGTSYEQYF
V: TRBV28; D: TRBD2; J: TRBJ2-3; size: many; DNA: TGTGCCAGCAGTCCACTAGCGGGGACAGATACGCAGTATTTT; CDR3: CASSPLAGTDTQYF
V: TRBV29-1; D: TRBD1; J: TRBJ2-1; size: many; DNA: TGCAGCGTCAGTAGGACAGGGGGCAATGAGCAGTTCTTC; CDR3: CSVSRTGGNEQFF
V: TRBV11-3; D: -; J: TRBJ2-3; size: few; DNA: TGTGCCAGCAGCCACGGCAGCGGTAGCACAGATACGCAGTATTTT; CDR3: CASSHGSGSTDTQYF